This is a list of T cell receptor beta chains from one sample in a study of blood T cell repertoires in COVID-19. The assay was immunoSEQ multiplex PCR, and TCRdb's table has in-frame clones only and misses some. The sample contains roughly 53,000 clones, approximately 84% of which appear only once. Material: peripheral blood. The receptors come from a human donor in a cohort sampled during active COVID-19. Both conserved end residues are part of each CDR3. The order of the fields is D gene, clone size, J gene, V gene, CDR3 DNA, CDR3 protein. A D gene is named only where the DNA matches it firmly. Not all rows give a size; the values are once, few, many and, for expanded clones, a class.

TRBD2 . TRBJ2-1 TRBV5-1 TGCGCCAGCAGCTTGCTAGCGGGGGGCCACTACAATGAGCAGTTCTTC CASSLLAGGHYNEQFF
. . TRBJ1-1 TRBV9 TGTGCCAGCAGCGTATCAGGAATGAACACTGAAGCTTTCTTT CASSVSGMNTEAFF
TRBD2 . TRBJ2-7 TRBV10-2 TGCGCCAGCAGTCTAGCGGCTACCTACGAGCAGTACTTC CASSLAATYEQYF
. . TRBJ2-5 TRBV7-2 TGTGCCAGCAGCTTAAGTGGGCAGGCTGGAGAGACCCAGTACTTC CASSLSGQAGETQYF
. . TRBJ1-4 TRBV6-5 TGTGCCAGCAGTTACTCGAACGGTGAAAAACTGTTTTTT CASSYSNGEKLFF
TRBD2 once TRBJ2-1 TRBV18 TGTGCCAGCTCACTGGGACTAGCGGGATACAATGAGCAGTTCTTC CASSLGLAGYNEQFF
. . TRBJ1-1 TRBV7-9 TGTGCCAGCAGCTTCGCGCAGGGGCCTGAAGCTTTCTTT CASSFAQGPEAFF
. . TRBJ2-1 TRBV6-5 TGTGCCAGCAGGGGGCATTACAATGAGCAGTTCTTC CASRGHYNEQFF
TRBD2 once TRBJ2-7 TRBV19 TGTGCCAGTAGTATGGGGGGACTAGCGGGCGAGCAGTACTTC CASSMGGLAGEQYF
. . TRBJ2-1 TRBV19 TGTGCCAGTAGTAAAAACTACTGGCGGGGTTCCTACAATGAGCAGTTCTTC CASSKNYWRGSYNEQFF
. . TRBJ2-5 TRBV7-9 TGTGCCAGCAGCCTAATCCCGGACAATCGGGTCGGGACCCAGTACTTC CASSLIPDNRVGTQYF
. . TRBJ2-7 TRBV6-5 TGTGCCAGCAGTTATCAAGCCGGGACTCTAAGTGGATTC CASSYQAGTLSGF
TRBD2 many TRBJ2-3 TRBV10-1 TGCGCCAGCAGTGAAGGTCGGACTAGCGGGAGAGAAGATACGCAGTATTTT CASSEGRTSGREDTQYF
. . TRBJ1-4 TRBV6-4 TGTGCCAGCAGTGAAACGGAGGGGGAAAAACTGTTTTTT CASSETEGEKLFF
TRBD1 . TRBJ1-6 TRBV2 TGTGCCAGCAGCGAGACAGGGACCTCTTATGGTTCACCCCTCCACTTT CASSETGTSYGSPLHF
. . TRBJ2-3 TRBV6-1 TGTGCCAGCAGTGAATGGAGTGGGACAGATACGCAGTATTTT CASSEWSGTDTQYF
TRBD2 . TRBJ2-2 TRBV12-5 TGTGCTAGTGAACTTGGGGGAGGGCCGACCGGGGAGCTGTTTTTT CASELGGGPTGELFF
. . TRBJ2-3 TRBV19 TGTGCCAGTAGTACTTCCACAGATACGCAGTATTTT CASSTSTDTQYF
TRBD1 . TRBJ1-3 TRBV6-6 TGTGCCAGCAGCTCCCAGGGGGCCGGGGACACCATATATTTT CASSSQGAGDTIYF
. . TRBJ2-3 TRBV5-1 TGCGCCAGCAGCTTGAATCGGGAGGATACGCAGTATTTT CASSLNREDTQYF
. . TRBJ2-5 TRBV27 TGTGCCACCCGGCGGGACAGAGAGACCCAGTACTTC CATRRDRETQYF
TRBD2 . TRBJ2-7 TRBV5-4 TGTGCCAGCAGGAGAAGGGTAGCGGGAGGAGTCGACGAGCAGTACTTC CASRRRVAGGVDEQYF
. . TRBJ2-7 TRBV2 TGTGCCAGCAGTCTACTCCCTGGGCAAGACGAGCAGTACTTC CASSLLPGQDEQYF
TRBD2 once TRBJ2-5 TRBV5-6 TGTGCCAGCAGTCCACCGGGACTAGAGCAAGAGACCCAGTACTTC CASSPPGLEQETQYF
TRBD1 . TRBJ2-2 TRBV4-1 TGCGCCAGCAGCCAACCGCCGGGACAGGGAGGCTCCGGGGAGCTGTTTTTT CASSQPPGQGGSGELFF
TRBD1 . TRBJ1-6 TRBV28 TGTGCCAGCAGCCGGGGACAGGGAAGATCACCCCTCCACTTT CASSRGQGRSPLHF
TRBD1 . TRBJ1-1 TRBV19 TGTGCCAGTAGTCCCCTCGGTGGAGGGGGCATCACTGAAGCTTTCTTT CASSPLGGGGITEAFF